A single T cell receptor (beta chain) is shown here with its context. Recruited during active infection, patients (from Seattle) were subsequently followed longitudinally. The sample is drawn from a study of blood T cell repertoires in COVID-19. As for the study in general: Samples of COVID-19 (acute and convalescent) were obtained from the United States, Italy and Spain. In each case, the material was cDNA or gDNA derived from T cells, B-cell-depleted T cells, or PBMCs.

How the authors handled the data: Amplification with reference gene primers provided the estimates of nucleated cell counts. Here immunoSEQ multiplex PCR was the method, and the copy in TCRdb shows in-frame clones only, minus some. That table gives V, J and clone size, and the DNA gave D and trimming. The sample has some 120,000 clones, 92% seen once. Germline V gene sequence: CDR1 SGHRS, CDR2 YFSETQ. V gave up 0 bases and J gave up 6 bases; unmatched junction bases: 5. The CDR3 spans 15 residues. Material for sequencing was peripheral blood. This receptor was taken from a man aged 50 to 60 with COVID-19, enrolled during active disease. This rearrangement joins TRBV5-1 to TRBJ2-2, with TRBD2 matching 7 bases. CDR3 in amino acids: CASSLGRGDAGELFF. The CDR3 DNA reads TGCGCCAGCAGCTTGGGCCGGGGGGATGCCGGGGAGCTGTTTTTT.